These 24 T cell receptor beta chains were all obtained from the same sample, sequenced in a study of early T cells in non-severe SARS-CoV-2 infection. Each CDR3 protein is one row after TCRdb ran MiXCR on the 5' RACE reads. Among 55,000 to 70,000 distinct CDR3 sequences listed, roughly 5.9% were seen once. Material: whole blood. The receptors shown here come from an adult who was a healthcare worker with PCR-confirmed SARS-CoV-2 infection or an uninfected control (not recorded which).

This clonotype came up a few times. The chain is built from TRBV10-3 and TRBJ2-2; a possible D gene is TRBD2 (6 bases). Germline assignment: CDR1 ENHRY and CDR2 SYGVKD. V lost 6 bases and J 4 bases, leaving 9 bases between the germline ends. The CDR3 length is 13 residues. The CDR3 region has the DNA TGTGCCATCAGCCGGGACTCCACCGGGGAGCTGTTTTTT. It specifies CAISRDSTGELFF.

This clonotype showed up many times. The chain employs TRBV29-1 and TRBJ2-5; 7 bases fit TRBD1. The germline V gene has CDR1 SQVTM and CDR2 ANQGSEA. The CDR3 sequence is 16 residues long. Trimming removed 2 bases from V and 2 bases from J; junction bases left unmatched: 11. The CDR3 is CSVEPYQGTEQETQYF. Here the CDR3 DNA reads TGCAGCGTTGAACCCTACCAAGGGACAGAACAAGAGACCCAGTACTTC.

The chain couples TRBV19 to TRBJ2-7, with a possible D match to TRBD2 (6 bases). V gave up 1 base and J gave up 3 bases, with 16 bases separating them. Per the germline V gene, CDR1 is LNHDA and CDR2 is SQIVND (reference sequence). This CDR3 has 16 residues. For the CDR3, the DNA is TGTGCCAGTAGTATAGGCCCCGGGGACTCCAGCTACGAGCAGTACTTC. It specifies CASSIGPGDSSYEQYF.

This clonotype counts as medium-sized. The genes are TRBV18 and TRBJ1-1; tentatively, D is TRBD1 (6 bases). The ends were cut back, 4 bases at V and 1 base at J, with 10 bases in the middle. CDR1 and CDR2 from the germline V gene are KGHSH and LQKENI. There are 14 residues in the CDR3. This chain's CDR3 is CASSLDRKNTEAFF. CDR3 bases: TGTGCCAGCTCACTCGACAGGAAGAACACTGAAGCTTTCTTT.

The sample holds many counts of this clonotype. CDR3 coding DNA: TGTGCCAGCAGCTTGAGAAAAGCGGTCGACTACGAGCAGTACTTC. Its protein product is CASSLRKAVDYEQYF. The chain joins TRBV7-9 to TRBJ2-7; tentative D call: TRBD2 (5 bases). Germline V gene data show CDR1 as SEHNR and CDR2 as FQNEAQ (reference sequence). This CDR3 has 15 residues. Trimming cost V 3 bases and J 3 bases, with 15 bases left between them.

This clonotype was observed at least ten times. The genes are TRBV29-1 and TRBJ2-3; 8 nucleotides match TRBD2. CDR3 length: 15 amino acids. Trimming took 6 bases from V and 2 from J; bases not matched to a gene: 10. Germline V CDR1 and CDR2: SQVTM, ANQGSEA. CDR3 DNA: TGCAGCGTCCGGGGGGGTAGCGGGGCCACAGATACGCAGTATTTT. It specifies CSVRGGSGATDTQYF.

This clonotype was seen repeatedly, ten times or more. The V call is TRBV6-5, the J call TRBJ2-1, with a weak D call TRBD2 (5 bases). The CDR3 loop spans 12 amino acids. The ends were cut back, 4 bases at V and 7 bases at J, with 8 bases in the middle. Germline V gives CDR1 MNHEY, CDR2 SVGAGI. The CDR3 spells CASSWRGNEQFF. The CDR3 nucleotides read TGTGCCAGCAGTTGGCGCGGGAATGAGCAGTTCTTC.

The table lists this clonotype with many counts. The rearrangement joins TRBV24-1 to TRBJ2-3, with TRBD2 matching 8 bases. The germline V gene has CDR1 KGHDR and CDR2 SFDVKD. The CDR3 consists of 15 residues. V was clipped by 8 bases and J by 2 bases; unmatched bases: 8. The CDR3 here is CATTPGGGPTDTQYF. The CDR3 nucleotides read TGTGCCACCACCCCCGGGGGGGGGCCCACAGATACGCAGTATTTT.

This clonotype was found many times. The CDR3 coding sequence is TGCAGTGCTAGAAACCCCGGACTAGCGGGCTTCTACGAGCAGTACTTC. Translating gives CSARNPGLAGFYEQYF. V is TRBV20-1 and J is TRBJ2-7, with 11 bases fitting TRBD2. Trimming cost V 2 bases and J 3 bases; bases outside gene matches: 9. Looked up from germline, CDR1 is DFQATT and CDR2 is SNEGSKA (reference sequence). The CDR3 covers 16 residues.

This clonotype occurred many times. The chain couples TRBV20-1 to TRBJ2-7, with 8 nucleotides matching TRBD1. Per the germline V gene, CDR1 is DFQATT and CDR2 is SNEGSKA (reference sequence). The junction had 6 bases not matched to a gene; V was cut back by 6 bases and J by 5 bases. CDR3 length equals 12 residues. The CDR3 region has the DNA TGCAGTGCCACTCCGGACAGGGACGAGCAGTACTTC. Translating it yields CSATPDRDEQYF.

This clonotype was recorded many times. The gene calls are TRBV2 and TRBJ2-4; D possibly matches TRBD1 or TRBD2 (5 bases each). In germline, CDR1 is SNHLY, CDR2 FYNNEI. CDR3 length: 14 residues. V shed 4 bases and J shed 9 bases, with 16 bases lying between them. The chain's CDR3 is CASSATGSGGIQYF. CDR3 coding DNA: TGTGCCAGCAGTGCTACCGGGTCTGGGGGCATTCAGTACTTC.

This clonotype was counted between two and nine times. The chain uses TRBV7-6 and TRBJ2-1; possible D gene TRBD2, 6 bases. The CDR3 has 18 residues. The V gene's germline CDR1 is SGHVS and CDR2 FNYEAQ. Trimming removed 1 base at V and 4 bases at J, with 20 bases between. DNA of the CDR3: TGTGCCAGCAGCTTAGGGGGCCCGCGGGGCCCCAGGTACAATGAGCAGTTCTTC. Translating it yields CASSLGGPRGPRYNEQFF.

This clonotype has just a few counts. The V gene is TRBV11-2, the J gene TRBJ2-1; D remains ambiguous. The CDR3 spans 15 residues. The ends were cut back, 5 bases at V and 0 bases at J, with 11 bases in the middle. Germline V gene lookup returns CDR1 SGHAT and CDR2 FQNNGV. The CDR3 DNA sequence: TGTGCCAGCAGCCCCGATTTGAGCTCCTACAATGAGCAGTTCTTC. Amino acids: CASSPDLSSYNEQFF.

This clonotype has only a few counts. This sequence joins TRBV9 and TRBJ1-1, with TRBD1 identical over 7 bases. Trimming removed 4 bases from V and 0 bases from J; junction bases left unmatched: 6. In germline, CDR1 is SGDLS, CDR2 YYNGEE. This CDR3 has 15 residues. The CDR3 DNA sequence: TGTGCCAGCAGCCCACAGGGGTGGATGAACACTGAAGCTTTCTTT. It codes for CASSPQGWMNTEAFF.

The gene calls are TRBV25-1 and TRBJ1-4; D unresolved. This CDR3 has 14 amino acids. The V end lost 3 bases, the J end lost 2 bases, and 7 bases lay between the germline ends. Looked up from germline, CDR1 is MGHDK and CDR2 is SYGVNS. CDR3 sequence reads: CASSDGRTNEKLFF. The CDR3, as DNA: TGTGCCAGCAGTGACGGGCGGACTAATGAAAAACTGTTTTTT. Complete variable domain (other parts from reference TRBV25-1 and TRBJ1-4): EADIYQTPRYLVIGTGKKITLECSQTMGHDKMYWYQQDPGMELHLIHYSYGVNSTEKGDLSSESTVSRIRTEHFPLTLESARPSHTSQYLCASSDGRTNEKLFFGSGTQLSVL.

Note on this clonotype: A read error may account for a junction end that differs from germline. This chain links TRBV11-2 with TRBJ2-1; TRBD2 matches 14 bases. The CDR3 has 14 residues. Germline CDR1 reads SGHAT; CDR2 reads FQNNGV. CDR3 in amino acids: CVSLGTSGSVEQFF. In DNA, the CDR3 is TGTGTCAGCTTGGGGACTAGCGGGAGTGTTGAGCAGTTCTTC.

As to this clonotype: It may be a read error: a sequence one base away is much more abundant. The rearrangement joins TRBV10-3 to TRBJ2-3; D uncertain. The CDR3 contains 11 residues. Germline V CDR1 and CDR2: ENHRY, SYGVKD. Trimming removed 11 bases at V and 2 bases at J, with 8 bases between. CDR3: CAVGNTDTQYF. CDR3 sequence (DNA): TGTGCCGTCGGCAACACAGATACGCAGTATTTT.

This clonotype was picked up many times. The chain's CDR3 is CASGSFGLVAQYF. CDR3 bases: TGTGCTAGTGGTTCCTTCGGACTCGTCGCGCAGTATTTT. The chain recombines TRBV12-5 with TRBJ2-3; the D gene is possibly TRBD2 (5 bases). Germline V gene data show CDR1 as LGHNT and CDR2 as FRNRAP. With 4 bases removed from V and 10 bases from J, the gap between germline ends came to 15 bases. The CDR3 is made up of 13 amino acids.

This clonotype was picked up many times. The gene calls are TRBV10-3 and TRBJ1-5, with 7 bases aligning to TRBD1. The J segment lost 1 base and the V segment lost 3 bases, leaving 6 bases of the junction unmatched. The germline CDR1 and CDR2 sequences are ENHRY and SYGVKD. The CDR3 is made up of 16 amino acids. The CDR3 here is CAISENRGSSNQPQHF. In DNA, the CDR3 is TGTGCCATCAGTGAAAACAGGGGATCAAGCAATCAGCCCCAGCATTTT.

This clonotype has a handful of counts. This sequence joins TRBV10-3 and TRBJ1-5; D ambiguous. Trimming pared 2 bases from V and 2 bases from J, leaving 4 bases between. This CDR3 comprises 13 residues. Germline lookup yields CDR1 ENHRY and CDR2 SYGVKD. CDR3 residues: CAISERGNQPQHF. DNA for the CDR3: TGTGCCATCAGTGAGCGTGGCAATCAGCCCCAGCATTTT.

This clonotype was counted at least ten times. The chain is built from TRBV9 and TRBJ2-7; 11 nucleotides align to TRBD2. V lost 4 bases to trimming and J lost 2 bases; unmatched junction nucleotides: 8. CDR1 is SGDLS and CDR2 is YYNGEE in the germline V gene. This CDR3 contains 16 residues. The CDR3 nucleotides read TGTGCCAGCAGCAGACATAGCGGGGGGGAGACCTACGAGCAGTACTTC. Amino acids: CASSRHSGGETYEQYF.

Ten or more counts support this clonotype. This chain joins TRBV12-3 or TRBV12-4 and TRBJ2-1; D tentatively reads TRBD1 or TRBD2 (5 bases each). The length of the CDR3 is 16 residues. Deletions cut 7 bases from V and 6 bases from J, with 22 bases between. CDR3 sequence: CASTTVRDGSSNEQFF. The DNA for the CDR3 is TGTGCCAGCACTACGGTCCGGGACGGTAGTTCCAATGAGCAGTTCTTC.

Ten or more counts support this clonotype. The CDR3 DNA is TGTGCCAGCAGAGTTACAGGGTTGGTCAACGAGCAGTACTTC. Protein: CASRVTGLVNEQYF. The rearrangement uses TRBV2 and TRBJ2-7; a possible D gene is TRBD1 (6 bases). CDR1 is SNHLY and CDR2 is FYNNEI in the germline V gene. The length of the CDR3 is 14 residues. V gave up 6 bases and J gave up 5 bases, with 17 bases separating them.

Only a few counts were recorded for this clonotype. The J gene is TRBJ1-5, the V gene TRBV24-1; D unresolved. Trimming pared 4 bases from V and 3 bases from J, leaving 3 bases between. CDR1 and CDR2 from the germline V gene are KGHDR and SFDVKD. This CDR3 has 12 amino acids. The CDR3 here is CATSENNQPQHF. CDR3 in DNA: TGTGCCACCAGTGAAAACAATCAGCCCCAGCATTTT.